Presented here are 9 T cell receptor beta chains from one specimen sequenced in a study of blood T cell repertoires in COVID-19. Profiling relied on immunoSEQ multiplex PCR, and the TCRdb table lists in-frame clones only, not all of them. In the table there are about 87,000 clones, roughly 80% of which are singletons. Input material: peripheral blood. These receptors originate from a woman between 50 and 59 years old with acute or convalescent COVID-19.

This chain uses TRBV3-1 (or the pseudogene TRBV3-2) with TRBJ2-1, with 9 nucleotides matching TRBD2. V shed 4 bases, J shed 2 bases, and the junction held 6 bases outside the gene matches. The germline V gene encodes CDR1 LGHDT and CDR2 YNNKEL (reference sequence). The length of the CDR3 is 16 residues. This chain's CDR3 is CASSPQAGGPYNEQFF. For the CDR3, the DNA is TGTGCCAGCAGCCCCCAAGCGGGGGGACCCTACAATGAGCAGTTCTTC.

The CDR3 spells CASMDRANYGYTF. The DNA for the CDR3 is TGTGCCAGCATGGACAGGGCTAACTATGGCTACACCTTC. This chain joins TRBV6-5 and TRBJ1-2; 8 bases agree with TRBD1. This CDR3 contains 13 residues. The trim removed 7 bases at V and 0 bases at J, leaving 1 base unmatched. Germline V gives CDR1 MNHEY, CDR2 SVGAGI.

V gene TRBV12-3 or TRBV12-4 combines with J gene TRBJ1-1; tentatively, D is TRBD1 (6 bases). The V and J ends lost 6 bases and 6 bases respectively, with 11 bases between them. This CDR3 comprises 12 residues. Here the CDR3 DNA reads TGTGCCAGCAGCCCTGACAGGCCTGAAGCTTTCTTT. Translating gives CASSPDRPEAFF.

The chain uses TRBV20-1 and TRBJ1-1; TRBD1 matches 8 bases. This CDR3 spans 11 amino acids. With 3 bases clipped from V and 10 bases from J, the junction kept 4 bases outside the gene matches. The germline V gene encodes CDR1 DFQATT and CDR2 SNEGSKA (reference sequence). The CDR3 sequence: CSASPGTGAFF. CDR3 coding DNA: TGCAGTGCTAGTCCCGGGACAGGAGCTTTCTTT.

The CDR3 DNA is TGTGCCAGCAGCTGGACAGCCCCTAACGAGCAGTACTTC. Residues: CASSWTAPNEQYF. This chain connects TRBV28 to TRBJ2-7; D perhaps matches TRBD1 (6 bases). The V and J ends lost 6 bases and 5 bases respectively, with 14 bases between them. The CDR3 length is 13 residues. Germline V CDR1 and CDR2: MDHEN, SYDVKM.

The gene calls are TRBV25-1 and TRBJ1-6; 7 bases fit TRBD1. The CDR3 runs 15 residues. Germline V gene sequence: CDR1 MGHDK, CDR2 SYGVNS. The V and J ends lost 5 bases and 6 bases, in that order; junction bases with no gene match: 7. The chain's CDR3 is CASSFSTGSNSPLHF. CDR3 nucleotides: TGTGCCAGCAGTTTCTCGACAGGGAGTAATTCACCCCTCCACTTT.

The chain employs TRBV6-1 and TRBJ1-6; D is perhaps TRBD1 (5 bases). This CDR3 has 18 amino acids. CDR1 MNHNS and CDR2 SASEGT come from the germline V gene. Trimming cost V 3 bases and J 0 bases, with 15 bases left between them. The CDR3, as DNA: TGTGCCAGCAGTGACGTCAGGACAACGAGCTCCTATAATTCACCCCTCCACTTT. Its translation: CASSDVRTTSSYNSPLHF.

The V and J genes are TRBV12-3 or TRBV12-4 and TRBJ1-6, with D unclear. CDR3 length equals 11 residues. V was cut by 6 bases and J by 9 bases, with 6 bases left in between. The CDR3: CASRGSSPLHF. CDR3 DNA sequence: TGTGCCAGCAGGGGGAGTTCACCCCTCCACTTT.

This clone was observed a few times. This rearrangement joins TRBV29-1 to TRBJ1-2, with D unclear. The CDR3 is 12 residues long. Germline CDR1 is SQVTM and CDR2 is ANQGSEA. The V gene lost 7 bases and the J gene lost 5 bases, with 14 bases spanning the gap. The CDR3, as DNA: TGCAGCGCGGGATCCGACACTTATGGCTACACCTTC. Its translation: CSAGSDTYGYTF.